The present T cell receptor beta chain was sequenced within a study of blood T cell repertoires in COVID-19. About the study: Whether acute or convalescent, the COVID-19 samples came from the United States, Italy and Spain. The cDNA or gDNA used as material had been derived from T cells, B-cell-depleted T cells, or PBMCs.

CDR3 length equals 17 residues. V was shortened by 0 bases and J by 6 bases, with 18 bases between the two germline ends. CDR1 is ENHRY and CDR2 is SYGVKD in the germline V gene. As handled by the study authors: Estimation of nucleated cell counts relied on the amplification of reference gene primers. Here immunoSEQ multiplex PCR was the method, and the copy in TCRdb shows in-frame clones only, minus some. V, J and clone size derive from that table, while D and trimming were established from the DNA sequence. The sample lists around 270,000 clones; 85% to 90% were seen once. This TCR was sampled from a man aged 40-49 years with acute or convalescent COVID-19. Material: peripheral blood. The chain couples TRBV10-3 to TRBJ1-5; maybe TRBD1 (6 bases). The CDR3 region has the DNA TGTGCCATCAGTGAGTCTGGTGGGGACATCCGGGCTCAGCCCCAGCATTTT. This encodes CAISESGGDIRAQPQHF.